The 32 T cell receptor beta chains listed next were all sequenced from one sample in a study of blood T cell repertoires in COVID-19. The table came from immunoSEQ multiplex PCR; TCRdb's copy has only in-frame clones and leaves some out. This sample carries 150,000 to 180,000 clones, approximately 86% of them seen once, and the ten largest clones take 0.63%. The specimen sequenced was peripheral blood. All receptors derive from a man in his sixties with COVID-19, enrolled during active disease.

Note on this clone: The sample holds other DNA sequences that translate to the same CDR3. V usage is TRBV19 and J usage is TRBJ2-7; weak D call: TRBD2 (6 bases). This CDR3 spans 14 amino acids. The V gene lost 5 bases and the J gene lost 1 base, with 12 bases spanning the gap. Germline lookup yields CDR1 LNHDA and CDR2 SQIVND (reference sequence). The CDR3 protein is CASSPGLPSYEQYF. The CDR3 DNA follows: TGTGCCAGTAGTCCTGGACTACCATCCTACGAGCAGTACTTC.

This clone appeared a few times. The chain has TRBV25-1 and TRBJ2-5; a possible D gene is TRBD2 (6 bases). The V gene lost 2 bases and the J gene lost 3 bases, with 13 bases spanning the gap. CDR1 is MGHDK, CDR2 SYGVNS, per germline. The CDR3 covers 15 residues. Here the CDR3 reads CASSEIGTPKETQYF. In nucleotides, the CDR3 is TGTGCCAGCAGTGAAATCGGGACTCCCAAAGAGACCCAGTACTTC.

The chain has TRBV29-1 and TRBJ1-1; D is unresolved. The CDR3 runs 15 residues. CDR1 is SQVTM, CDR2 ANQGSEA, per germline. V was clipped by 0 bases and J by 1 base, with 12 bases between them. The CDR3 bases are TGCAGCGTTGAAGATTCGTTGTACGGGAACACTGAAGCTTTCTTT. It yields the protein CSVEDSLYGNTEAFF. Full variable domain (outside the CDR3, taken from reference TRBV29-1 and TRBJ1-1): SAVISQKPSRDICQRGTSLTIQCQVDSQVTMMFWYRQQPGQSLTLIATANQGSEATYESGFVIDKFPISRPNLTFSTLTVSNMSPEDSSIYLCSVEDSLYGNTEAFFGQGTRLTVV.

The chain uses TRBV3-1 (or the pseudogene TRBV3-2) and TRBJ2-1, with TRBD1 matching 7 bases. The germline V gene encodes CDR1 LGHDT and CDR2 YNNKEL (reference sequence). The CDR3 contains 16 residues. With V trimmed by 4 bases and J by 2 bases, 8 bases remained unmatched. Here the CDR3 reads CASSPGTATTYNEQFF. The CDR3 coding sequence is TGTGCCAGCAGCCCGGGGACAGCGACTACCTACAATGAGCAGTTCTTC.

CDR3 nucleotides: TGTGCCAGCAGCTTAGCAGGGTTGGACAATCAGCCCCAGCATTTT. It specifies CASSLAGLDNQPQHF. The V and J genes are TRBV5-5 and TRBJ1-5; weak D call: TRBD1 (5 bases). This CDR3 is built from 15 residues. The ends were cut back, 2 bases at V and 3 bases at J, with 12 bases in the middle. CDR1 and CDR2 (germline): SGHKS, YYEKEE (reference sequence).

The rearrangement joins TRBV5-8 to TRBJ1-2; TRBD1 matches 8 bases. The J segment lost 3 bases and the V segment lost 4 bases, leaving 2 bases of the junction unmatched. This CDR3 has 13 amino acids. Germline lookup yields CDR1 SGHTS and CDR2 YDEGEE. The CDR3 loop is CASSPDRDYGYTF. The CDR3 coding sequence is TGTGCCAGCAGCCCGGACAGGGACTATGGCTACACCTTC.

The chain carries TRBV19 and TRBJ1-6; no clear D gene. The germline V gene encodes CDR1 LNHDA and CDR2 SQIVND (reference sequence). Trimming pared 3 bases from V and 7 bases from J, leaving 16 bases between. The CDR3 totals 16 residues. This CDR3 is CASSISGEMRNSPLHF. CDR3 nucleotide sequence: TGTGCCAGTAGTATTTCCGGGGAGATGAGGAATTCACCCCTCCACTTT.

This clone is a singleton in its sample. The chain combines TRBV6-2 or TRBV6-3 with TRBJ2-7, with TRBD2 matching over 7 bases. The CDR3 runs to 16 residues. Germline CDR1 and CDR2: MNHEY and SVGEGT. V was pared by 5 bases and J by 0 bases, with 10 bases of the junction left unmatched. The CDR3 coding sequence is TGTGCCAGCAGTACCCGGGGGGTTGGCAGCTCCTACGAGCAGTACTTC. Translated: CASSTRGVGSSYEQYF.

The chain employs TRBV19 and TRBJ2-2; 10 bases match TRBD1. This CDR3 has 16 residues. The germline CDR1 and CDR2 sequences are LNHDA and SQIVND (reference sequence). V lost 4 bases and J lost 6; bases outside the gene matches: 8. This chain's CDR3 is CASSTGTGALPGELFF. The CDR3 DNA sequence: TGTGCCAGTAGTACAGGGACAGGGGCCCTTCCCGGGGAGCTGTTTTTT.

This rearrangement joins TRBV5-1 to TRBJ1-5; TRBD1 agrees at 7 bases. The CDR3 is 20 residues long. V shed 1 base, J shed 4 bases, and the junction held 20 bases outside the gene matches. Germline values: CDR1 SGHRS, CDR2 YFSETQ. The CDR3 loop reads CASSLNPIQGPRRPNQPQHF. The CDR3 nucleotides are TGCGCCAGCAGCTTGAACCCTATACAGGGGCCCCGGAGGCCGAATCAGCCCCAGCATTTT.

This clone was counted a few times. This chain uses TRBV6-2 or TRBV6-3 with TRBJ2-5; 11 nucleotides line up with TRBD2. The CDR3 is 18 amino acids. V lost 2 bases to trimming and J lost 2 bases; unmatched junction nucleotides: 10. The V gene's germline CDR1 is MNHEY and CDR2 SVGEGT. In DNA, the CDR3 is TGTGCCAGCAGTTACCCCCGACTAGCGGGGAAAAATCAAGAGACCCAGTACTTC. It specifies CASSYPRLAGKNQETQYF.

The chain carries TRBV29-1 and TRBJ1-3, with D perhaps TRBD1 (5 bases). The CDR3 runs to 15 residues. Germline V gene sequence: CDR1 SQVTM, CDR2 ANQGSEA. Between the trimmed V and J ends, which lost 6 bases and 1 base, there was a span of 16 bases. CDR3 loop: CSVAGSAGSGNTIYF. Written as DNA, the CDR3 is TGCAGCGTCGCCGGCTCTGCAGGGTCTGGAAACACCATATATTTT. The full variable domain, completed using reference TRBV29-1 and TRBJ1-3, is SAVISQKPSRDICQRGTSLTIQCQVDSQVTMMFWYRQQPGQSLTLIATANQGSEATYESGFVIDKFPISRPNLTFSTLTVSNMSPEDSSIYLCSVAGSAGSGNTIYFGEGSWLTVV.

The chain carries TRBV6-4 and TRBJ2-3, with D perhaps matching TRBD1 (6 bases). The germline V and J ends were trimmed by 6 bases and 6 bases, with 13 bases remaining between them. Germline V gene sequence: CDR1 MRHNA, CDR2 SNTAGT. The CDR3 runs to 13 residues. The CDR3 DNA sequence: TGTGCCAGCAGCCAAGAGAGGGGGGATACGCAGTATTTT. This gives the protein CASSQERGDTQYF.

As to this clone: Other DNA sequences in this sample translate to the same CDR3. This rearrangement joins TRBV6-2 or TRBV6-3 to TRBJ1-1; 8 bases are a match to TRBD1. Germline loops: CDR1 MNHEY, CDR2 SVGEGT. The CDR3 extends over 14 amino acids. V lost 5 bases and J lost 5; bases outside the gene matches: 7. CDR3 protein: CASSLRGQGTEAFF. The CDR3 DNA reads as TGTGCCAGCAGTCTCAGGGGGCAGGGTACTGAAGCTTTCTTT.

Concerning this clone itself: An end of the junction differs from the germline gene, which may be a read error. V usage is TRBV19 and J usage is TRBJ1-5; 7 nucleotides align to TRBD1. In germline, CDR1 is LNHDA, CDR2 SQIVND (reference sequence). The CDR3 runs 17 residues. The CDR3 DNA is TGTGCCAGTAGATCCGGGACAGAGAATTATAGCAATCAGCCCCGGCATTTT. Amino acid sequence: CASRSGTENYSNQPRHF.

This rearrangement joins TRBV4-1 to TRBJ2-3, with 9 positions matching TRBD2. This CDR3 is built from 18 residues. The V gene end was trimmed by 1 base and the J gene end by 1 base; junction bases not matched to a gene: 9. The germline gives CDR1 MGHRA, CDR2 YSYEKL. CDR3 in amino acids: CASSQGLAGLVGTDTQYF. The CDR3 coding sequence is TGCGCCAGCAGCCAAGGGCTAGCGGGACTCGTGGGCACAGATACGCAGTATTTT.

The chain is built from TRBV5-1 and TRBJ2-1; D possibly corresponds to TRBD1 (6 bases). The CDR3 runs 14 residues. V dropped 2 bases and J dropped 2 bases, with 8 bases sitting between them. Germline lookup yields CDR1 SGHRS and CDR2 YFSETQ. CDR3 region: CASSFRDTYNEQFF. DNA for the CDR3: TGCGCCAGCAGCTTCCGGGACACCTACAATGAGCAGTTCTTC.

This chain connects TRBV28 to TRBJ2-2; D is possibly TRBD1 (6 bases). This CDR3 has 14 residues. Trimming took off 7 bases at V and 1 base at J, with 10 bases between the two ends. Looked up from germline, CDR1 is MDHEN and CDR2 is SYDVKM. The CDR3 protein is CASNGQRNTGELFF. For the CDR3, the DNA is TGTGCCAGCAACGGACAGCGGAACACCGGGGAGCTGTTTTTT.

The rearrangement uses TRBV7-2 and TRBJ2-1, with D perhaps matching TRBD1 (7 bases). Trimming took 6 bases from V and 7 from J, leaving 13 bases between them. CDR1 is SGHTA and CDR2 is FQGNSA in the germline V gene. This CDR3 contains 13 residues. CDR3 DNA: TGTGCCAGCAGTCGCGGGACAGTTAATGAGCAGTTCTTC. Translated, it gives CASSRGTVNEQFF.

The chain employs TRBV2 and TRBJ2-7; tentative D call: TRBD1 (6 bases). There are 13 residues in the CDR3. Germline V lookup: CDR1 SNHLY, CDR2 FYNNEI. Trimming took off 0 bases at V and 7 bases at J, with 10 bases between the two ends. CDR3 loop: CASSEAPRGEQYF. The CDR3 DNA reads as TGTGCCAGCAGTGAAGCGCCTAGGGGGGAGCAGTACTTC.

V and J are TRBV5-8 and TRBJ1-3, with TRBD1 matching 7 bases. The V segment lost 7 bases and the J segment 0 bases; nucleotides outside the gene matches: 10. Germline V gene sequence: CDR1 SGHTS, CDR2 YDEGEE. The CDR3 is 16 amino acids. CDR3 DNA: TGTGCCAGCCCGAGCAGGGGGTACTTCTCTGGAAACACCATATATTTT. Encoded protein: CASPSRGYFSGNTIYF.

Here the CDR3 reads CASSQRALIPGLAGVNEQFF. The CDR3, as DNA: TGCGCCAGCAGCCAACGGGCCTTAATCCCCGGACTAGCGGGGGTCAATGAGCAGTTCTTC. The chain employs TRBV4-3 and TRBJ2-1; 13 bases are a match to TRBD2. This CDR3 has 20 residues. From germline, CDR1 is LGHNA and CDR2 YSLEER. The J segment lost 6 bases and the V segment lost 2 bases, leaving 16 bases of the junction unmatched.

V usage is TRBV5-1 and J usage is TRBJ1-5; perhaps TRBD1 as D (6 bases). From germline, CDR1 is SGHRS and CDR2 YFSETQ. CDR3 length: 15 amino acids. V lost 0 bases and J 4 bases, leaving 11 bases between the germline ends. CDR3 DNA sequence: TGCGCCAGCAGCTTGGGGACAGCCACTAATCAGCCCCAGCATTTT. Translating gives CASSLGTATNQPQHF.

This chain links TRBV6-6 with TRBJ2-2; TRBD2 is a possible D gene (5 bases). The CDR3 runs to 16 residues. Between the trimmed V and J ends, which lost 6 bases and 6 bases, there was a span of 20 bases. The germline V gene encodes CDR1 MNHNY and CDR2 SVGAGI (reference sequence). The chain's CDR3 is CASRPTTRGRAGELFF. The CDR3 coding sequence is TGTGCCAGCAGGCCTACCACTAGAGGGCGCGCCGGGGAGCTGTTTTTT.

The rearrangement links TRBV3-1 (or the pseudogene TRBV3-2) to TRBJ1-6, with D possibly TRBD1 on 5 matching bases. The CDR3 has 14 residues. Per the germline V gene, CDR1 is LGHDT and CDR2 is YNNKEL (reference sequence). V lost 2 bases and J lost 8, with 10 bases in between. The CDR3 spells CASSQLQVDSPLHF. The CDR3 DNA reads TGTGCCAGCAGCCAATTACAGGTGGATTCACCCCTCCACTTT.

In its sample, this clone was seen a few times. V usage is TRBV5-5 and J usage is TRBJ2-3; D is unclear. V was pared by 1 base and J by 4 bases, with 4 bases between. The germline gives CDR1 SGHKS, CDR2 YYEKEE (reference sequence). CDR3 length: 12 residues. Here the CDR3 reads CASSLFADTQYF. CDR3 nucleotides: TGTGCCAGCAGCTTGTTCGCAGATACGCAGTATTTT.

This CDR3 reads CASSPGTSGRGNEQFF. CDR3 nucleotides: TGTGCCAGCAGCCCCGGGACTAGCGGGAGAGGTAATGAGCAGTTCTTC. The chain joins TRBV7-2 to TRBJ2-1; the match to TRBD2 covers 14 bases. Trimming took 5 bases from V and 7 from J; bases not matched to a gene: 7. The CDR3 sequence is 16 residues long. CDR1 and CDR2 (germline): SGHTA, FQGNSA.

The CDR3 DNA is TGTGCCAGCAGTTACCTGGGGCAGGGGGATGGCTACACCTTC. It is translated as CASSYLGQGDGYTF. The genes are TRBV6-5 and TRBJ1-2; 7 nucleotides match TRBD1. Per the germline V gene, CDR1 is MNHEY and CDR2 is SVGAGI. The trim removed 2 bases at V and 6 bases at J, leaving 6 bases unmatched. This CDR3 comprises 14 residues.

The gene calls are TRBV3-1 (or the pseudogene TRBV3-2) and TRBJ1-1, with 8 bases identical to TRBD1. CDR1 is LGHDT, CDR2 YNNKEL, per germline (reference sequence). The CDR3 extends over 19 amino acids. Trimming cost V 4 bases and J 0 bases; bases outside gene matches: 16. CDR3 DNA sequence: TGTGCCAGCAGCCGCCCCGGACAGGGCCGAAGAGGGATGAACACTGAAGCTTTCTTT. It is translated as CASSRPGQGRRGMNTEAFF.

The chain carries TRBV10-3 and TRBJ2-3; a weak D match, TRBD1 (6 bases). The length of the CDR3 is 15 residues. Germline V lookup: CDR1 ENHRY, CDR2 SYGVKD. V shed 4 bases and J shed 2 bases, with 13 bases lying between them. The CDR3, as DNA: TGTGCCATCAGTGGGTTTGGGACATACACAGATACGCAGTATTTT. Its translation is CAISGFGTYTDTQYF.

Regarding this clone: Other DNA sequences in the sample encode the same CDR3. The chain recombines TRBV4-3 with TRBJ1-6; D gene unclear. Deletions cut 1 base from V and 8 bases from J, with 6 bases between. Germline CDR1 is LGHNA and CDR2 is YSLEER. The CDR3 loop spans 13 amino acids. The CDR3 DNA reads as TGCGCCAGCAGCCAAGTAGTCGATTCACCCCTCCACTTT. It is translated as CASSQVVDSPLHF.

The chain uses TRBV28 and TRBJ2-1; tentative D call: TRBD2 (6 bases). Germline V gene data show CDR1 as MDHEN and CDR2 as SYDVKM. The CDR3 extends over 13 amino acids. V was clipped by 8 bases and J by 4 bases, with 12 bases between them. Here the CDR3 reads CASAGSRYNEQFF. In DNA, the CDR3 is TGTGCCAGCGCGGGGAGCCGATACAATGAGCAGTTCTTC.